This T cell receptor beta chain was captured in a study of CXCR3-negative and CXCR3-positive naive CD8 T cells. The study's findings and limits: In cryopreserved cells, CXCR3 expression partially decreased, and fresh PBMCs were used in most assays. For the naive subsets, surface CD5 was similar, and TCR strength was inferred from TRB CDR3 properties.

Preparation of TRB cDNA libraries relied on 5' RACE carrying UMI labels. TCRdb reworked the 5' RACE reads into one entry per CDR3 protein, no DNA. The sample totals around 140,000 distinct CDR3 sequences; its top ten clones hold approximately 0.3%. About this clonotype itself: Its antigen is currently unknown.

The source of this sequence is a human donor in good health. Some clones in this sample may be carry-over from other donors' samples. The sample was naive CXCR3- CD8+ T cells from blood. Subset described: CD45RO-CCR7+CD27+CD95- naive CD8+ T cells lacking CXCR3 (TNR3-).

CDR3 sequence: CASSLNIGAEAFF. The V gene is TRBV7-6, the J gene TRBJ1-1. This CDR3 is built from 13 residues. The germline CDR1 and CDR2 sequences are SGHVS and FNYEAQ.